A selection of T cell receptor beta chains follows, all from one sample in a study of T cell repertoires in cytomegalovirus infection. TCRdb independently ran MiXCR on the reads; one entry per CDR3 protein. Found here are about 46,000 distinct CDR3 sequences, 20% to 25% of them singletons; the top ten hold approximately 18%. No cognate antigen is known for these TCRs. Sequenced: PBMCs, sequenced either directly or after in vitro stimulation (not recorded which). These TCRs come from a human donor in good health (CMV status not recorded). Some clones in this sample may be carry-over from other donors' samples. The CDR3 runs from the conserved cysteine through the conserved F or W. The D gene is left open where the match is weak. Size is stated for part of the rows, as once, few or many counts, or as a class when the clone is expanded.

v_gene	d_gene	j_gene	abundance	CDR3nt	CDR3aa
TRBV7-2	NA	TRBJ2-5	many	TGTGCCAGCAGCCTAGACATGGAAGAGACCCAGTACTTC	CASSLDMEETQYF
TRBV7-8	NA	TRBJ1-5	few	TGTGCCAGCAGCTACCGGGACAATGATCAGCCCCAGCATTTT	CASSYRDNDQPQHF
TRBV19	NA	TRBJ1-3	NA	TGTGCCAGTAGTATTGGATACGGCTCTGGAAACACCATATATTTT	CASSIGYGSGNTIYF
TRBV7-6	NA	TRBJ2-1	few	TGTGCCAGCAGCCCGGAATTGTCCTACAATGAGCAGTTCTTC	CASSPELSYNEQFF
TRBV4-3	NA	TRBJ2-7	NA	TGCGCCAGCAGCCGTCTCGGGCAGGGAATCTACGAGCAGTACTTC	CASSRLGQGIYEQYF
TRBV12-3/TRBV12-4	NA	TRBJ1-4	few	TGTGCCAGCAGGTTAACAGGGCTTAATAATGAAAAACTGTTTTTT	CASRLTGLNNEKLFF
TRBV6-2/TRBV6-3	NA	TRBJ2-1	many	TGTGCCAGCAGTTACGTCCCAGTTAACTACAATGAGCAGTTCTTC	CASSYVPVNYNEQFF
TRBV7-2	NA	TRBJ2-7	NA	TGTGCCAGCAGCCCTCGTTTGCGAGTCCACGAGCAGTACTTC	CASSPRLRVHEQYF
TRBV4-1	NA	TRBJ2-7	NA	TGCGCCAGCAGCCTTTCTTCCGGGACAATAACCTACGAGCAGTACTTC	CASSLSSGTITYEQYF
TRBV5-1	NA	TRBJ2-2	many	TGCGCCAGCAGCTTGGTGGCGGGGGCCCCCGGGGAGCTGTTTTTT	CASSLVAGAPGELFF
TRBV15	NA	TRBJ2-4	few	TGTGCCACCAGCAGAGATCGTATGGGACGAATTCAGTACTTC	CATSRDRMGRIQYF
TRBV12-3/TRBV12-4	NA	TRBJ2-3	many	TGTGCCAGCAGTGCGCGGGGCACAGATACGCAGTATTTT	CASSARGTDTQYF
TRBV20-1	NA	TRBJ2-7	few	TGCAGTGCTAGTAGGGGGACGGTGGACTCCTACGAGCAGTACTTC	CSASRGTVDSYEQYF
TRBV15	TRBD1	TRBJ1-6	few	TGTGCCACCAGCAGAGCCGGGACAGGGAGCTCCTATAATTCACCCCTCCACTTT	CATSRAGTGSSYNSPLHF
TRBV5-5	NA	TRBJ1-1	NA	TGTGCCAGCAGCTTGGTGGGTTTGGACACTGAAGCTTTCTTT	CASSLVGLDTEAFF
TRBV24-1	TRBD1	TRBJ1-2	many	TGTGCCACCAGTGACTCGGACAGGGCTGGCTACACCTTC	CATSDSDRAGYTF
TRBV12-3/TRBV12-4	NA	TRBJ2-2	NA	TGTGCCAGCAGTTTTGGGGCCCCGGGCACCGGGGAGCTGTTTTTT	CASSFGAPGTGELFF
TRBV28	NA	TRBJ1-1	few	TGTGCCAGCAGAAAGGATCAGGGGAGCAAAGCTTTCTTT	CASRKDQGSKAFF
TRBV7-6	NA	TRBJ2-1	NA	TGTGCCAGCAGCTTAGTCCGGAGTGGCTTGGGGCGTGAGCAGTTCTTC	CASSLVRSGLGREQFF
TRBV14	NA	TRBJ2-3	few	TGTGCCAGCAGCCAAGACACAAGAGGTACGCAGTATTTT	CASSQDTRGTQYF
TRBV11-2	TRBD2	TRBJ2-1	many	TGTGCCAGCAGCGAAACCGGGACTAGCGTTTTTTCCAATGAGCAGTTCTTC	CASSETGTSVFSNEQFF
TRBV2	NA	TRBJ1-1	NA	TGTGCCAGCAGTGTGACACCGGTACGTGAAGCTTTCTTT	CASSVTPVREAFF
TRBV28	NA	TRBJ2-2	many	TGTGCCAGCAGTTTAAGGGTCCCGAACACCGGGGAGCTGTTTTTT	CASSLRVPNTGELFF
TRBV2	NA	TRBJ2-1	NA	TGTGCCAGCAGTGAATCTAGTACCTACAATGAGCAGTTCTTC	CASSESSTYNEQFF
TRBV12-3/TRBV12-4	TRBD1	TRBJ1-3	few	TGTGCCAGCAGTTTGGGCGCCGGGACAGACCGATATTTT	CASSLGAGTDRYF
TRBV19	TRBD2	TRBJ2-1	NA	TGTGCCAGCAAGACCCGCCGGGGGGACAATGAGCAGTTCTTC	CASKTRRGDNEQFF
TRBV2	NA	TRBJ2-2	few	TGTGCCAGCAGTGACCTTCTTCGGATCGGGGAGCTGTTTTTT	CASSDLLRIGELFF
TRBV27	NA	TRBJ1-5	NA	TGTGCCAGCGCTCCCATCAAAGAACTGCCCCAGCATTTT	CASAPIKELPQHF
TRBV12-3/TRBV12-4	NA	TRBJ2-3	few	TGTGCCAGCAGTTTAGCGTCGGCGGTAGATACGCAGTATTTT	CASSLASAVDTQYF
TRBV29-1	TRBD1	TRBJ2-3	many	TGCAGCGTGACAGGGGCGACGGCAGATACGCAGTATTTT	CSVTGATADTQYF
TRBV19	NA	TRBJ2-5	few	TGTGCCAGTAGTTTCTATAACAGAGGGTCGGGGGAGACCCAGTACTTC	CASSFYNRGSGETQYF
TRBV6-4	NA	TRBJ1-5	NA	TGTGCCAGCAGTCGATATAGCAATCAGCCCCAGCATTTT	CASSRYSNQPQHF
TRBV28	NA	TRBJ2-1	many	TGTGCCAGCAGTTTATACTCGGGTGAGCAGTTCTTC	CASSLYSGEQFF
TRBV7-2	NA	TRBJ1-5	many	TGTGCCAGCAGCCCTCAGGGGAATCAGCCCCAGCATTTT	CASSPQGNQPQHF
TRBV2	TRBD2	TRBJ2-3	many	TGTGCCAGCAAGAAGGCGGGAGTAATAGATACGCAGTATTTT	CASKKAGVIDTQYF
TRBV7-8	NA	TRBJ2-1	NA	TGTGCCAGCAGCACCCGGACAGTTGTTGAGCAGTTCTTC	CASSTRTVVEQFF
TRBV18	NA	TRBJ2-2	NA	TGTGCCAGCTCACCATCCAGGGTGGCCGGGGAGCTGTTTTTT	CASSPSRVAGELFF
TRBV20-1	NA	TRBJ2-2	many	TGCAGTGCTAGAGACCTAACGGACAGCACCGGGGAGCTGTTTTTT	CSARDLTDSTGELFF
TRBV7-2	NA	TRBJ2-5	many	TGTGCCAGCAGCTACTACAGGGAACCCCAAGAGACCCAGTACTTC	CASSYYREPQETQYF
TRBV5-4	TRBD2	TRBJ2-7	NA	TGTGCCAGCACCTCGAGCAAGCGGGAGGGAGGCGAGCAGTACTTC	CASTSSKREGGEQYF
TRBV12-3/TRBV12-4	NA	TRBJ1-1	few	TGTGCCAGCAGTTTCGACGGGTCGAGCACTGAAGCTTTCTTT	CASSFDGSSTEAFF
TRBV19	NA	TRBJ2-3	few	TGTGCCAGTAGTCGGGGAATAGATACGCAGTATTTT	CASSRGIDTQYF
TRBV20-1	TRBD1	TRBJ1-2	NA	TGCAAAACCCGGGACAGCTTTTATGGCTACACCTTC	CKTRDSFYGYTF
TRBV7-2	NA	TRBJ2-5	many	TGTGCCAGCAGCTTTGATCGGCTACAAGAGACCCAGTACTTC	CASSFDRLQETQYF
TRBV7-8	NA	TRBJ2-7	many	TGTGCCAGCAGCTTAGGTGGTCCCAGGGTCTACGAGCAGTACTTC	CASSLGGPRVYEQYF
TRBV12-3/TRBV12-4	NA	TRBJ2-3	NA	TGTGCCAGCAGTCGGGGGCCCACAGATACGCAGTATTTT	CASSRGPTDTQYF
TRBV5-1	TRBD1	TRBJ2-7	few	TGCGCCAGCAGCTTTAGGGGGCTCCCCTACGAGCAGTACTTC	CASSFRGLPYEQYF
TRBV27	NA	TRBJ2-2	NA	TGTGCCAGCAGTTTCCGACTGGTGGGACACCAATCATCCATACAATACACCGGGGAGCTGTTTTTT	CASSFRLVGHQSSIQYTGELFF
TRBV29-1	NA	TRBJ1-2	many	TGCAGCGTCGCAACACTGAGGCAGGGCTACACCTTC	CSVATLRQGYTF
TRBV5-6	NA	TRBJ1-2	NA	TGTGCCAGCAGCTGGAAGTGGACCGAGAGGGCCTTC	CASSWKWTERAF
TRBV13	NA	TRBJ2-1	NA	TGTGCCAGCAACTCCGGGAGCTCCTACAATGAGCAGTTCTTC	CASNSGSSYNEQFF
TRBV19	NA	TRBJ2-1	NA	TGTGCCAGTACGGGTTTGAGCTCCTACAATGAGCAGTTCTTC	CASTGLSSYNEQFF
TRBV28	TRBD2	TRBJ2-7	few	TGTGCCAGCAGTGCGGGACTAGCGGGGGGAGAAGACGAGCAGTACTTC	CASSAGLAGGEDEQYF
TRBV7-8	TRBD1	TRBJ1-2	many	TGTGCCAGCAGCTTAGTTCGACAGGGTGGCTATGGCTACACCTTC	CASSLVRQGGYGYTF
TRBV7-2	NA	TRBJ1-2	many	TGTGCCAGCAGCTTAGTGGGCAGCTATGGCTACACCTTC	CASSLVGSYGYTF
TRBV6-8	NA	TRBJ2-3	few	TGTGCCAGCAGACGGGCCGATACGCAGTATTTT	CASRRADTQYF
TRBV20-1	TRBD2	TRBJ2-3	few	TGCAGTGCTAGCGGGGGGGGACCTAGCACAGATACGCAGTATTTT	CSASGGGPSTDTQYF
TRBV19	TRBD2	TRBJ2-7	many	TGTGCCAGTTCTACAGCGGGAGAGGGAGGGGAGCAGTACTTC	CASSTAGEGGEQYF
TRBV6-2/TRBV6-3	NA	TRBJ2-3	few	TGTGCCAGCAGTTACCGCCTGACTTGGGCTACGCAGTATTTT	CASSYRLTWATQYF
TRBV15	TRBD1	TRBJ2-5	NA	TGTGCCACCAGCAGGAGGGACAGGGGGCGGGAAGAGACCCAGTACTTC	CATSRRDRGREETQYF